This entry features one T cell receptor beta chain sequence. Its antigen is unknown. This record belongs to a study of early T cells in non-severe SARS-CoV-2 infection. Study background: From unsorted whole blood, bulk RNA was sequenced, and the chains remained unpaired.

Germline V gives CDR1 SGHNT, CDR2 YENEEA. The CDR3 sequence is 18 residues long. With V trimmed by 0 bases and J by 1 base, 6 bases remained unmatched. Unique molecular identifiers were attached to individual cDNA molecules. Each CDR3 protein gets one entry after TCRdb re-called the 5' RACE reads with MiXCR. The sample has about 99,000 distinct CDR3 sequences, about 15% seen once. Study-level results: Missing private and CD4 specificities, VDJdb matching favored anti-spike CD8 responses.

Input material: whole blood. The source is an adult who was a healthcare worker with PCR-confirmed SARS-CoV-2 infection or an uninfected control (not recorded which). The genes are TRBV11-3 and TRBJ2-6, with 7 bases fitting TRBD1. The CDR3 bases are TGTGCCAGCAGCTTAGAAGGACAGGATCGATCTGGGGCCAACGTCCTGACTTTC. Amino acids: CASSLEGQDRSGANVLTF.